These 19 T cell receptor beta chains share one sample of origin, sequenced in a study of blood T cell repertoires in COVID-19. Assay used: immunoSEQ multiplex PCR; TCRdb lists only in-frame clones, some missing. The table includes about 220,000 clones, 75% to 90% detected once. The specimen was peripheral blood. Receptor source: a woman between 70 and 85 years old with COVID-19, enrolled during active disease.

V and J are TRBV2 and TRBJ2-2; 7 bases map to TRBD1. V was clipped by 4 bases and J by 0 bases; unmatched bases: 5. This CDR3 has 16 residues. CDR1 and CDR2 from the germline V gene are SNHLY and FYNNEI. Here the CDR3 reads CASSADRPANTGELFF. The CDR3 DNA follows: TGTGCCAGCAGTGCGGACAGGCCTGCGAACACCGGGGAGCTGTTTTTT.

The chain is built from TRBV7-2 and TRBJ2-1, with TRBD2 matching 7 bases. From germline, CDR1 is SGHTA and CDR2 FQGNSA. The CDR3 is 14 amino acids. After removal of 3 bases from V and 3 bases from J, the junction contained 2 bases not matched to a gene. CDR3 in amino acids: CASSFGGSYNEQFF. CDR3 nucleotide sequence: TGTGCCAGCAGCTTTGGCGGGAGCTACAATGAGCAGTTCTTC.

This chain uses TRBV4-2 with TRBJ2-3, with TRBD2 matching over 10 bases. The CDR3 is made up of 14 amino acids. Germline V gene lookup returns CDR1 LGHNA and CDR2 YNFKEQ. Germline trimming cut 5 bases from V and 11 bases from J; bases unmatched to any gene: 10. CDR3 nucleotides: TGTGCCAGCAGCACCGAGGCTAGCGGGGGTAGGCAGTATTTT. Its protein product is CASSTEASGGRQYF.

For this clone: The same CDR3 is also encoded by other DNA sequences in this sample. The chain links TRBV5-1 to TRBJ2-7; 7 bases match TRBD1. The germline CDR1 and CDR2 sequences are SGHRS and YFSETQ. J lost 2 bases, V lost 4 bases, and 3 bases had no gene match. This CDR3 spans 13 amino acids. The CDR3 spells CASSLDRAYEQYF. CDR3 bases: TGCGCCAGCAGCCTCGACAGGGCCTACGAGCAGTACTTC.

The chain is built from TRBV19 and TRBJ1-1; D is perhaps TRBD1 (6 bases). The CDR3 covers 18 residues. The V end lost 3 bases, the J end lost 1 base, and 21 bases lay between the germline ends. Germline V CDR1 and CDR2: LNHDA, SQIVND (reference sequence). Here the CDR3 reads CASSIPPGRGYSNTEAFF. The CDR3 DNA reads TGTGCCAGTAGTATCCCCCCGGGAAGGGGGTACTCGAACACTGAAGCTTTCTTT.

The chain links TRBV5-1 to TRBJ1-1; a possible D gene is TRBD1 (6 bases). The length of the CDR3 is 14 residues. Trimming took 7 bases from V and 8 from J, leaving 21 bases between them. Germline CDR1 SGHRS, CDR2 YFSETQ. The CDR3 DNA follows: TGCGCCAGCGGGCAGGGAACATCGGACAGAGAAGCTTTCTTT. It encodes CASGQGTSDREAFF.

The rearrangement joins TRBV11-2 to TRBJ1-4; 7 bases agree with TRBD1. The J segment lost 8 bases and the V segment lost 0 bases, leaving 3 bases of the junction unmatched. This CDR3 region has 14 residues. CDR1 and CDR2 from the germline V gene are SGHAT and FQNNGV. In nucleotides, the CDR3 is TGTGCCAGCAGCTTAGAAGGCAGGGGGGAAAAACTGTTTTTT. This codes for CASSLEGRGEKLFF.

The chain employs TRBV5-1 and TRBJ2-5, with D tentatively TRBD2 (5 bases). V was cut by 1 base and J by 5 bases, with 15 bases left in between. The CDR3 has 15 amino acids. Per the germline V gene, CDR1 is SGHRS and CDR2 is YFSETQ. CDR3 in DNA: TGCGCCAGCAGCTTGAAGCCCGGAGGTTGGGAGACCCAGTACTTC. This codes for CASSLKPGGWETQYF.

The rearrangement joins TRBV12-3 or TRBV12-4 to TRBJ2-7, with D possibly matching TRBD1 (5 bases). Between the trimmed V and J ends, which lost 3 bases and 7 bases, there was a span of 13 bases. This CDR3 spans 13 amino acids. DNA of the CDR3: TGTGCCAGCAGTTTCGTTCAGGGAAGTGAGCAGTACTTC. Translation gives CASSFVQGSEQYF.

The chain recombines TRBV28 with TRBJ2-7, with TRBD2 matching 9 bases. Germline CDR1 reads MDHEN; CDR2 reads SYDVKM. The CDR3 runs to 15 residues. The V and J ends lost 2 bases and 6 bases, in that order; junction bases with no gene match: 8. The chain's CDR3 is CASSLLASGNPEQYF. CDR3 nucleotides: TGTGCCAGCAGTTTACTGGCTAGCGGGAACCCCGAGCAGTACTTC.

V gene TRBV28 combines with J gene TRBJ1-2; the D is unclear. The CDR3 spans 12 residues. Trimming cost V 6 bases and J 5 bases, with 10 bases left between them. From germline, CDR1 is MDHEN and CDR2 SYDVKM. In DNA, the CDR3 is TGTGCCAGCAGCCCCCGGGAGTATGGCTACACCTTC. It encodes CASSPREYGYTF.

The CDR3 sequence is CSVGANTEAFF. CDR3 nucleotides: TGCAGCGTTGGGGCGAACACTGAAGCTTTCTTT. The gene calls are TRBV29-1 and TRBJ1-1; D not certain. Germline loops: CDR1 SQVTM, CDR2 ANQGSEA. This CDR3 is 11 amino acids long. V gave up 4 bases and J gave up 1 base, with 4 bases separating them.

The chain uses TRBV29-1 and TRBJ2-2; D ambiguous. The germline V and J ends were trimmed by 5 bases and 1 base, with 5 bases remaining between them. Germline CDR1 is SQVTM and CDR2 is ANQGSEA. The length of the CDR3 is 12 residues. CDR3 region: CSVTRNTGELFF. The CDR3 bases are TGCAGCGTTACGAGGAACACCGGGGAGCTGTTTTTT.

The chain has TRBV6-2 or TRBV6-3 and TRBJ1-2, with 8 nucleotides matching TRBD1. The V gene's germline CDR1 is MNHEY and CDR2 SVGEGT. J was trimmed by 4 bases and V by 5 bases; bases with no gene match: 9. This CDR3 has 15 amino acids. The CDR3 nucleotides read TGTGCCAGCAGTGCCCGACAGGGGCCGATCTATGGCTACACCTTC. This gives the protein CASSARQGPIYGYTF.

The CDR3 coding sequence is TGTGCCAGTAGTTACCTCAGGACTAGCGGGAGTCGGACAGATACGCAGTATTTT. It yields the protein CASSYLRTSGSRTDTQYF. The rearrangement uses TRBV19 and TRBJ2-3; TRBD2 matches at 13 bases. CDR1 is LNHDA and CDR2 is SQIVND in the germline V gene (reference sequence). There are 18 residues in the CDR3. V trimming: 5 bases; J trimming: 3 bases; junction bases outside the gene matches: 11.

A few counts support this clone. The CDR3 DNA reads TGTGCCAGCAGCGTGGGAGACAGGAGCGGGAGCCACGAGCAGTACTTC. The encoded protein is CASSVGDRSGSHEQYF. The chain uses TRBV9 and TRBJ2-7; 8 nucleotides line up with TRBD2. V shed 2 bases, J shed 5 bases, and the junction held 12 bases outside the gene matches. This CDR3 is built from 16 residues. The germline V gene has CDR1 SGDLS and CDR2 YYNGEE.

The chain combines TRBV24-1 with TRBJ2-6, with TRBD1 as a possible D gene (5 bases). The CDR3 loop spans 16 amino acids. V shed 3 bases and J shed 2 bases, with 10 bases lying between them. Germline V gene data show CDR1 as KGHDR and CDR2 as SFDVKD. The DNA of the CDR3 is TGTGCCACCAGTGATGCCAGGGCCCCTGGGGCCAACGTCCTGACTTTC. Protein sequence: CATSDARAPGANVLTF.

The rearrangement joins TRBV6-6 to TRBJ1-6; TRBD1 might be the D (5 bases). Germline V gives CDR1 MNHNY, CDR2 SVGAGI (reference sequence). The ends were cut back, 5 bases at V and 9 bases at J, with 17 bases in the middle. The CDR3 is made up of 15 amino acids. The CDR3 nucleotides are TGTGCCAGCAGTCCCCGGGCAGGGCAAGGTTCACCCCTCCACTTT. Its translation is CASSPRAGQGSPLHF.

The CDR3 protein is CASTRLAGAYNEQFF. The CDR3 DNA is TGTGCCAGTACCCGCCTAGCGGGAGCTTACAATGAGCAGTTCTTC. This rearrangement joins TRBV19 to TRBJ2-1, with 10 bases lining up with TRBD2. The junction had 7 bases not matched to a gene; V was cut back by 7 bases and J by 4 bases. From germline, CDR1 is LNHDA and CDR2 SQIVND (reference sequence). This CDR3 is 15 amino acids long.